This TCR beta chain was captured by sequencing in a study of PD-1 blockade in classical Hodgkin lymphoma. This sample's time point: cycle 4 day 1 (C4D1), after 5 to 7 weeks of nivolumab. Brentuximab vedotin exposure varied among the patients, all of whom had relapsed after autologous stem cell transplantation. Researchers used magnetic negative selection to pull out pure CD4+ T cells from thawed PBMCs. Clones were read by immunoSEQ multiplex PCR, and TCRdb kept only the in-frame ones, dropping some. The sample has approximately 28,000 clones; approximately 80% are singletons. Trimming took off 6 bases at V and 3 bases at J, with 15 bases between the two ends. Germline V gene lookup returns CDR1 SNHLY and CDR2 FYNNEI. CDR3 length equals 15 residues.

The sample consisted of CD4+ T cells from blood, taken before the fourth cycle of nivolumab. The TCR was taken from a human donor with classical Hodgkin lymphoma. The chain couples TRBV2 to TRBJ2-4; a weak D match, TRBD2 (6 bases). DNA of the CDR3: TGTGCCAGCAGGGATAGCGGTAGGGGCAAAAACATTCAGTACTTC. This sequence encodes CASRDSGRGKNIQYF.